This is a list of T cell receptor beta chains from one sample in a study of response to subunit inactivated influenza vaccine. MiXCR was run by TCRdb on the RT-PCR reads, yielding one entry per CDR3 protein. The table lists about 700,000 distinct CDR3 sequences, around 14% of them singletons, with around 6.5% in the top ten. The material sequenced was PBMCs from blood, taken around 15 days before vaccination. The receptors shown here come from a man aged 45-60 years who received an inactivated influenza vaccine. Each CDR3 is given with its conserved first and last residue. The order of the fields is V gene, clone size, CDR3 protein. Not all rows give a size; the values are once, few, many and, for expanded clones, a class.

v_gene: TRBV20-1
abundance: few
CDR3aa: CSARRDRATDTQYF

v_gene: TRBV18
abundance: -
CDR3aa: CASSPEQGGYEQYF

v_gene: TRBV20-1
abundance: -
CDR3aa: CSARDPPTQYF

v_gene: TRBV12-5
abundance: -
CDR3aa: CASGLTTGQGGVGYTF

v_gene: TRBV27
abundance: -
CDR3aa: CASSLWASGHTDTQYF

v_gene: TRBV20-1
abundance: -
CDR3aa: CSTPGSKTDTQYF

v_gene: TRBV7-9
abundance: -
CDR3aa: CASSLGQGTGGYTF

v_gene: TRBV9
abundance: few
CDR3aa: CASSVGQGTNEKLFF

v_gene: TRBV28
abundance: -
CDR3aa: CASSLYFGAVGSYNEQFF

v_gene: TRBV5-1
abundance: few
CDR3aa: CASSLGSGVYETQYF

v_gene: TRBV3-1
abundance: -
CDR3aa: CASSQSWIDKETQYF

v_gene: TRBV20-1
abundance: few
CDR3aa: CSARDTPDTQYF

v_gene: TRBV4-1
abundance: many
CDR3aa: CASSQRLAAGVTNTGELFF

v_gene: TRBV20-1
abundance: few
CDR3aa: CSAPGLAISSYNEQFF

v_gene: TRBV12-3/TRBV12-4
abundance: few
CDR3aa: CASSLGLAKSTDTQYF

v_gene: TRBV29-1
abundance: -
CDR3aa: CSVDSSGALRQETQYF

v_gene: TRBV2
abundance: few
CDR3aa: CASSDGLAGGSYNEQFF

v_gene: TRBV6-6
abundance: few
CDR3aa: CASSYSRGVRAFF

v_gene: TRBV10-2
abundance: -
CDR3aa: CASSETGGYSGAPYEQYF

v_gene: TRBV28
abundance: -
CDR3aa: CASSLERGYSHTF

v_gene: TRBV20-1
abundance: few
CDR3aa: CSARDPGQGNYGYTF

v_gene: TRBV14
abundance: -
CDR3aa: CASSQATLYEQYF

v_gene: TRBV20-1
abundance: -
CDR3aa: CSAIHPLAKNIQYF

v_gene: TRBV7-9
abundance: -
CDR3aa: CASSLSAGGPQTDTQYF

v_gene: TRBV27
abundance: -
CDR3aa: CASSEDRVTYNEQFF

v_gene: TRBV29-1
abundance: few
CDR3aa: CSVNTGSNYGYTF

v_gene: TRBV7-9
abundance: few
CDR3aa: CASSFRLIGTGLNEQFF

v_gene: TRBV12-3/TRBV12-4
abundance: -
CDR3aa: CASSLGVESPLHF

v_gene: TRBV24-1
abundance: many
CDR3aa: CATSETGTGGNEQYF

v_gene: TRBV29-1
abundance: -
CDR3aa: CSVPGTGPGELFF

v_gene: TRBV29-1
abundance: -
CDR3aa: CSGAGAGQETQYF

v_gene: TRBV20-1
abundance: few
CDR3aa: CSARDRFSSGETQYF

v_gene: TRBV9
abundance: -
CDR3aa: CASSVVWGPSSGANVLTF

v_gene: TRBV9
abundance: few
CDR3aa: CASSGQGRADTQYF

v_gene: TRBV3-1
abundance: many
CDR3aa: CASSQEADNSPLHF

v_gene: TRBV19
abundance: -
CDR3aa: CASSISTGTPGANVLTF

v_gene: TRBV7-9
abundance: few
CDR3aa: CASSSWTGIEQFF

v_gene: TRBV4-1
abundance: many
CDR3aa: CASSQDRGADTQYF

v_gene: TRBV7-9
abundance: few
CDR3aa: CASSSKTSGETDTQYF

v_gene: TRBV29-1
abundance: -
CDR3aa: CSVEAPPRDNEQFF

v_gene: TRBV6-5
abundance: few
CDR3aa: CASSYPTTGEGGYTF

v_gene: TRBV27
abundance: -
CDR3aa: CASSRRLAGNTDTQYF

v_gene: TRBV12-3/TRBV12-4
abundance: many
CDR3aa: CASTLTGWTEAFF

v_gene: TRBV12-3/TRBV12-4
abundance: -
CDR3aa: CASSIQDSPLHF

v_gene: TRBV24-1
abundance: -
CDR3aa: CATSDWDRGYNEQFF

v_gene: TRBV7-2
abundance: -
CDR3aa: CASSSFGAVETQYF

v_gene: TRBV5-1
abundance: -
CDR3aa: CASSFPSGYEQYF

v_gene: TRBV4-3
abundance: -
CDR3aa: CASSQEAVYNQPQHF

v_gene: TRBV2
abundance: many
CDR3aa: CASTLGQGSYNEQFF

v_gene: TRBV7-9
abundance: many
CDR3aa: CASSPTGFDAGYTF

v_gene: TRBV6-5
abundance: -
CDR3aa: CASSYSRIPNEKLFF

v_gene: TRBV10-3
abundance: few
CDR3aa: CAISETEQGGLLNTEAFF

v_gene: TRBV6-2/TRBV6-3
abundance: few
CDR3aa: CASSLQGGFEQYF

v_gene: TRBV7-9
abundance: -
CDR3aa: CASSLVVWRGVEEKLFF

v_gene: TRBV12-3/TRBV12-4
abundance: -
CDR3aa: CASSPSGPRETQYF

v_gene: TRBV23-1
abundance: -
CDR3aa: CASSQWGTERNIQYF

v_gene: TRBV6-1
abundance: many
CDR3aa: CASSQGTSGSYEQYF

v_gene: TRBV27
abundance: -
CDR3aa: CASGRSRTSGTEAFF

v_gene: TRBV12-3/TRBV12-4
abundance: many
CDR3aa: CASSRQGYFLHF